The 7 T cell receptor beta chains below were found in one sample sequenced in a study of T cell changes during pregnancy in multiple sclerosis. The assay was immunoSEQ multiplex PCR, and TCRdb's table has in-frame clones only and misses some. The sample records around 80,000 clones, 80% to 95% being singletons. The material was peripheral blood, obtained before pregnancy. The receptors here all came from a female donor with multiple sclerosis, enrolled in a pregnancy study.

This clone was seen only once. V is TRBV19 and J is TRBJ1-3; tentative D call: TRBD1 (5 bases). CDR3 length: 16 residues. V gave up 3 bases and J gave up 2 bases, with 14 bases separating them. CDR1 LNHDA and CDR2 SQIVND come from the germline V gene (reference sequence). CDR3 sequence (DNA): TGTGCCAGTAGTATTCGATGGGACTACCCTGGAAACACCATATATTTT. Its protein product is CASSIRWDYPGNTIYF.

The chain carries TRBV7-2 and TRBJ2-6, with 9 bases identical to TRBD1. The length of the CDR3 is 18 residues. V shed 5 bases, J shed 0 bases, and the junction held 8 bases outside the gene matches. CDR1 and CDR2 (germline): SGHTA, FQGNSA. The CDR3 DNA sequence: TGTGCCAGCAGCATCACAGGGGGCTTCAGCTCTGGGGCCAACGTCCTGACTTTC. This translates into CASSITGGFSSGANVLTF.

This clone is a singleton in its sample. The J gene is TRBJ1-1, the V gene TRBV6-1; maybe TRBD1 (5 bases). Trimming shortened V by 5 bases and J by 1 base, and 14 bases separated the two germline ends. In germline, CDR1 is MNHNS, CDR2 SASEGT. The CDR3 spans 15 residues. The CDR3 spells CASSQLGTGNTEAFF. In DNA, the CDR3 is TGTGCCAGCAGTCAATTAGGAACAGGGAACACTGAAGCTTTCTTT.

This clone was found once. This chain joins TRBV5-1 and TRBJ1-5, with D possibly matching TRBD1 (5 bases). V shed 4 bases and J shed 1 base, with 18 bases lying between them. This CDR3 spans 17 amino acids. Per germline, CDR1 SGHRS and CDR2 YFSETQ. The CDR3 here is CASSPLPGLSSNQPQHF. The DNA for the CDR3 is TGCGCCAGCAGCCCCCTCCCAGGGCTGAGCAGCAATCAGCCCCAGCATTTT. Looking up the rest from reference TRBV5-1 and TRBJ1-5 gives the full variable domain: KAGVTQTPRYLIKTRGQQVTLSCSPISGHRSVSWYQQTPGQGLQFLFEYFSETQRNKGNFPGRFSGRQFSNSRSEMNVSTLELGDSALYLCASSPLPGLSSNQPQHFGDGTRLSIL.

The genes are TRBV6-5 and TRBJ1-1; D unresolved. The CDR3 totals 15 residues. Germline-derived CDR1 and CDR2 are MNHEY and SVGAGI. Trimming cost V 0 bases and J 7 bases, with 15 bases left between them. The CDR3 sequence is CASSYSISVGIEAFF. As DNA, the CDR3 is TGTGCCAGCAGTTACTCGATTTCCGTGGGCATTGAAGCTTTCTTT.

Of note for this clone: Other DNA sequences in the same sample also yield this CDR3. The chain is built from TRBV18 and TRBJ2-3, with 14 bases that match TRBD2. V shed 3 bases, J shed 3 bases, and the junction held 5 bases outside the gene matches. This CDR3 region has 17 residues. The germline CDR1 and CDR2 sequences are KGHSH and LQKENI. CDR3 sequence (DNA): TGTGCCAGCTCACCTCGACTAGCGGGAGGGCGGACAGATACGCAGTATTTT. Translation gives CASSPRLAGGRTDTQYF.

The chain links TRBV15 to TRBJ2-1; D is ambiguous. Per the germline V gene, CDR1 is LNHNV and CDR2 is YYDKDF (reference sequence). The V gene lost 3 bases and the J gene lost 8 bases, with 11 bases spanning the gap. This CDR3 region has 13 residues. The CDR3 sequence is CATSSSPRDEQFF. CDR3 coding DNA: TGTGCCACCAGCAGCTCTCCTCGCGATGAGCAGTTCTTC.